The rows below give T cell receptor beta chains drawn from one sample of a study of memory CD4+ T cells and cytomegalovirus serostatus. Using immunoSEQ multiplex PCR, the repertoire was profiled, and TCRdb retains in-frame clones only, with some absent. Here the sample spans 70,000 to 95,000 clones, roughly 80% being singletons. Sequencing input: memory CD4+ T cells from blood. These receptor sequences come from an adult in good health and CMV-seronegative. The CDR3 runs from the conserved cysteine through the conserved F or W. D genes are given only for firm matches. Clone size is not always given. Where it is, it says once, few, many or a class for expanded clones.

>TRBJ2-7|TRBV13|-|-
TGTGCCAGCAGCTTACCCAGAGTCTCCTACGAGCAGTACTTC
CASSLPRVSYEQYF
>TRBJ1-1|TRBV5-1|-|-
TGCGCCAGCAGCTTGTCTCCAGCGAACACTGAAGCTTTCTTT
CASSLSPANTEAFF
>TRBJ1-4|TRBV10-3|-|-
TGTGCCATCGGGGCGGATACTAATGAAAAACTGTTTTTT
CAIGADTNEKLFF
>TRBJ1-5|TRBV28|TRBD1|-
TGTGCCAGCAGTCGGGACAGGGGAAATCAGCCCCAGCATTTT
CASSRDRGNQPQHF
>TRBJ1-6|TRBV7-6|-|-
TGTGCCAGCAGCCACGGTCTGTCCTATAATTCACCCCTCCACTTT
CASSHGLSYNSPLHF
>TRBJ2-7|TRBV21-1|-|few
TGTGCCAGCAGCAAAGAAGGTAGCGGGGGGATCAGCTACGAGCAGTACTTC
CASSKEGSGGISYEQYF
>TRBJ1-4|TRBV6-5|TRBD1|-
TGTGCCAGCAGGCCGACAGGGGGTGGCCGAAACCTGTTTTTT
CASRPTGGGRNLFF
>TRBJ2-5|TRBV15|TRBD2|-
TGTGCCACCAGCAGAGATCGGGGGGTTGGGGAGACCCAGTACTTC
CATSRDRGVGETQYF
>TRBJ1-2|TRBV27|TRBD1|-
TGTGCCAGCAGTTTGACGGGACAGGACTATGGCTACACCTTC
CASSLTGQDYGYTF
>TRBJ2-2|TRBV12-5|-|few
TGTGCTAGTGGTTTGGGGACCACTAAGGGGGAGCTGTTTTTT
CASGLGTTKGELFF
>TRBJ1-2|TRBV28|-|-
TGTGCCAGCCGATCACCACCTTCCTACTATGGCTACACCTTC
CASRSPPSYYGYTF
>TRBJ2-7|TRBV18|TRBD2|-
TGTGCCAGCTCGCCTTCTGGGACTAGCGGGGGGTCAATAGAGCAGTACTTC
CASSPSGTSGGSIEQYF
>TRBJ1-1|TRBV2|TRBD1|-
TGTGCCAGCAGTGCACGACAGGGAGTCTGGGCTTTCTTT
CASSARQGVWAFF
>TRBJ2-6|TRBV5-1|-|-
TGCGCCAGCAGCTTGGTAACGGCCACCTGGGCCAACGTCCTGACTTTC
CASSLVTATWANVLTF
>TRBJ1-6|TRBV7-2|-|few
TGTGCCAGCAGCTCTCCCGCGACCGCATCACCCCTCCACTTT
CASSSPATASPLHF
>TRBJ1-1|TRBV11-2|-|few
TGTGCCAGCAGCTCTCGGGGGACGAACACTGAAGCTTTCTTT
CASSSRGTNTEAFF
>TRBJ2-2|TRBV30|-|few
TGTGCCTGGAGTCCGACACCGACCTCTTTTAACACCGGGGAGCTGTTTTTT
CAWSPTPTSFNTGELFF
>TRBJ1-2|TRBV7-2|TRBD1|-
TGTGCCAGCAGCCTCCGACAGGGATCCGGCTTCGTTGGCTACACCTTC
CASSLRQGSGFVGYTF
>TRBJ1-5|TRBV28|-|once
TGTGCCAGCAGGTCAGGGATAAGGAGCAATCAGCCCCAGCATTTT
CASRSGIRSNQPQHF
>TRBJ1-2|TRBV2|-|-
TGTGCCAGCATATCCTCCCCGGGGACTAACTATGGCTACACCTTC
CASISSPGTNYGYTF
>TRBJ1-1|TRBV30|TRBD1|few
TGTGCCTGGGGACGGGGACAGGGTAGAATCACTGAAGCTTTCTTT
CAWGRGQGRITEAFF
>TRBJ1-6|TRBV27|-|-
TGTGCCAGCAGTTTACGGGCCCCGACGCAAGGTAATTCACCCCTCCACTTT
CASSLRAPTQGNSPLHF
>TRBJ2-5|TRBV7-8|TRBD2|-
TGTGCCAGCAGCTTATATGGGAGGGCAGCGATGACAGAGACCCAGTACTTC
CASSLYGRAAMTETQYF
>TRBJ1-3|TRBV27|-|-
TGTGCCAGCACCCGATCCGGGTCCCCTGGAAACACCATATATTTT
CASTRSGSPGNTIYF
>TRBJ1-2|TRBV19|-|-
TGTGCCAGTATGGGGGGGTACACCTATGGCTACACCTTC
CASMGGYTYGYTF
>TRBJ2-2|TRBV5-1|-|once
TGCGCCAGCAGCCTCTGGGGAGCCACCGGGGAGCTGTTTTTT
CASSLWGATGELFF
>TRBJ2-5|TRBV18|TRBD2|-
TGTGCCAGCTCACCAATGGGACTAGCGGGTCAAGAGACCCAGTACTTC
CASSPMGLAGQETQYF
>TRBJ1-6|TRBV10-3|-|few
TGTGCCATCAAACGGGCTAGCTATAATTCACCCCTCCACTTT
CAIKRASYNSPLHF
>TRBJ2-7|TRBV18|TRBD1|-
TGTGCCAGCTCACCAGGGACAGGGGCCTACGAGCAGTACTTC
CASSPGTGAYEQYF